The clone carrying this T cell receptor beta chain was seen only a few times. This sample stems from a study of T-cell reconstitution after alpha-beta-depleted transplantation in children. This CDR3 region has 13 residues. The junction had 4 bases not matched to a gene; V was cut back by 5 bases and J by 4 bases. TCRbeta library preparation incorporated unique molecular identifiers. TCRdb itself ran the PCR reads through MiXCR, one entry per CDR3 protein. The sample lists 490,000 or so distinct CDR3 sequences, 9.5% to 15% seen once, with around 6% in the top ten. The chain combines TRBV12-3 or TRBV12-4 with TRBJ2-5; 7 bases agree with TRBD1. Specimen: PBMCs from the stem cell graft donor, collected from the stem cell graft. The origin of this receptor is a human donor who donated a stem cell graft to a child with combined immunodeficiency. The CDR3 loop is CASSNRDRETQYF. CDR3 DNA sequence: TGTGCCAGCAGTAACCGGGACAGAGAGACCCAGTACTTC.